This T cell receptor beta chain was sequenced for a study of T cell changes during pregnancy in multiple sclerosis. This CDR3 comprises 19 residues. Trimming stripped 0 bases from V and 0 bases from J, with 19 bases between. In germline, CDR1 is SGHRS, CDR2 YFSETQ. Assay used: immunoSEQ multiplex PCR; TCRdb lists only in-frame clones, some missing. The sample includes tens of thousands of clones, 94% of them seen just once. Sequenced here: CD4+ T cells from peripheral blood mononuclear cells, sampled in the first trimester of pregnancy. The origin of this receptor is a female donor with multiple sclerosis, enrolled in a pregnancy study. The chain combines TRBV5-1 with TRBJ1-3, with D perhaps matching TRBD1 (5 bases). For the CDR3, the DNA is TGCGCCAGCAGCTTGGCCGGGGGACGGGGGACGGGCTCTGGAAACACCATATATTTT. Translation gives CASSLAGGRGTGSGNTIYF.